This T cell receptor beta chain appears in the sequencing data of a study of T cells after yellow fever vaccination. The wider study: Fractions of low cell number were prepared using SMART-Seq v4 Ultra Low Input. General study results and limits: Most clones from primary vaccination resurfaced after the booster (roughly 96% CD4, less than 90% CD8). Clonotype sharing between CD4 and CD8 compartments was small.

TCRdb analysed the 5' RACE reads with MiXCR anew, one entry per CDR3 protein. Of 200,000 to 300,000 distinct CDR3 sequences listed, 5.5% to 8.5% are singletons. This clonotype was seen many times. What it binds is not known. V gave up 0 bases and J gave up 2 bases, with 11 bases separating them. Germline assignment: CDR1 SNHLY and CDR2 FYNNEI. The CDR3 is 15 residues long. The TCR comes from a man aged 25 to 40 who received the YFV17D yellow fever vaccine. This sample comprised CD4+ T cells sorted from PBMCs, obtained on the day of the yellow fever booster vaccination. The V call is TRBV2, the J call TRBJ2-7; D unclear. CDR3 residues: CASSEATGVPYEQYF. CDR3 sequence (DNA): TGTGCCAGCAGTGAAGCAACTGGCGTCCCCTACGAGCAGTACTTC.